Within the sample, the clone carrying this TCR beta chain is medium-sized. Its matching antigen is unknown. Sample time point: sample taken at primary tumor resection. Unsorted tumor, nontumor lung tissue or cryopreserved PBMC supplied the whole RNA. The germline CDR1 and CDR2 sequences are MDHEN and SYDVKM. This CDR3 region has 11 residues. V was cut by 5 bases and J by 6 bases, with 4 bases left in between. The data stem from a study of spatial heterogeneity in lung cancer. Background on the study: Detection consistently yielded more beta chains than alpha chains. Raw-read counts averaged over ten per unique TCR and UMI combination.

Study-wide results and limits: In blood, ubiquitous expanded tumor TCRs appeared more at resection than follow-up.

Each molecule of TCR cDNA was tagged with one unique molecular identifier. Each CDR3 protein gets one entry after TCRdb re-called the 5' RACE reads with MiXCR. Of 20,000 to 25,000 distinct CDR3 sequences listed, 4.6% are singletons. The rearrangement joins TRBV28 to TRBJ2-2; D is unclear. The sequence came from a male donor with early-stage non-small cell lung cancer. Sequenced material: PBMCs, taken at surgery. In DNA, the CDR3 is TGTGCCAGCAGTCGAGCCGGGGAGCTGTTTTTT. It codes for CASSRAGELFF.